Listed here are 27 T cell receptor beta chains from one sample, sequenced in a study of cytomegalovirus exposure and HLA in healthy donors. The PCR made use of 60 Vbeta and 13 Jbeta primers. Libraries were prepared by immunoSEQ multiplex PCR; TCRdb keeps only in-frame clonotypes and omits some of them. Counted here are around 130,000 clones, around 80% occurring once; the ten biggest clones make up about 1.2%. The sample comprised PBMCs. These receptor sequences come from a female donor in good health and CMV-seronegative.

This chain links TRBV4-1 with TRBJ2-7, with D unresolved. This CDR3 has 14 amino acids. The germline V gene encodes CDR1 MGHRA and CDR2 YSYEKL. The ends were cut back, 0 bases at V and 3 bases at J, with 9 bases in the middle. CDR3 nucleotide sequence: TGCGCCAGCAGCCAAGATACTGATGGCTACGAGCAGTACTTC. Translated, it gives CASSQDTDGYEQYF.

The rearrangement uses TRBV5-1 and TRBJ1-5, with TRBD1 identical over 11 bases. The junction had 0 bases not matched to a gene; V was cut back by 3 bases and J by 1 base. CDR3 length equals 15 residues. Germline-derived CDR1 and CDR2 are SGHRS and YFSETQ. CDR3 DNA sequence: TGCGCCAGCAGCTGGACAGGGGGCAGCAATCAGCCCCAGCATTTT. It yields the protein CASSWTGGSNQPQHF. Full variable domain (remainder filled in from reference TRBV5-1 and TRBJ1-5): KAGVTQTPRYLIKTRGQQVTLSCSPISGHRSVSWYQQTPGQGLQFLFEYFSETQRNKGNFPGRFSGRQFSNSRSEMNVSTLELGDSALYLCASSWTGGSNQPQHFGDGTRLSIL.

The chain links TRBV28 to TRBJ2-7, with TRBD2 matching 9 bases. The CDR3 loop spans 15 amino acids. CDR1 is MDHEN, CDR2 SYDVKM, per germline. The ends lost 1 base at V and 4 bases at J; junction bases unmatched: 5. CDR3: CASSLFGLAKYEQYF. CDR3 nucleotide sequence: TGTGCCAGCAGTTTATTCGGACTAGCGAAATACGAGCAGTACTTC.

The chain joins TRBV30 to TRBJ2-7; TRBD2 matches 11 bases. Trimming removed 5 bases from V and 3 bases from J; junction bases left unmatched: 15. This CDR3 spans 17 amino acids. Germline CDR1 and CDR2: GTSNPN and SVGIG (reference sequence). The CDR3 loop reads CAWEGPGVGTSGYEQYF. The CDR3 DNA reads TGTGCCTGGGAGGGCCCAGGTGTCGGGACTAGCGGCTACGAGCAGTACTTC.

This chain joins TRBV6-4 and TRBJ2-5; D gene uncertain. V lost 0 bases and J 1 base, leaving 6 bases between the germline ends. CDR1 MRHNA and CDR2 SNTAGT come from the germline V gene. The CDR3 is 14 residues long. In nucleotides, the CDR3 is TGTGCCAGCAGTGACTCGGCTAGCCAAGAGACCCAGTACTTC. This sequence encodes CASSDSASQETQYF.

The rearrangement uses TRBV7-6 and TRBJ2-7, with D possibly matching TRBD2 (5 bases). This CDR3 is built from 13 residues. Germline V gene data show CDR1 as SGHVS and CDR2 as FNYEAQ. V was shortened by 2 bases and J by 5 bases, with 10 bases between the two germline ends. CDR3 coding DNA: TGTGCCAGCAGCTTATGGCCGGGGAACGAGCAGTACTTC. This encodes CASSLWPGNEQYF.

As for this clone: Distinct nucleotide sequences in the sample also encode this CDR3. The rearrangement joins TRBV6-5 to TRBJ1-1; 8 nucleotides line up with TRBD1. This CDR3 comprises 14 residues. Unmatched junction bases numbered 3, after V lost 6 bases and J lost 0 bases. CDR1 and CDR2 (germline): MNHEY, SVGAGI. The CDR3 nucleotides read TGTGCCAGCAGCCGGACAGGGATGAACACTGAAGCTTTCTTT. Protein product: CASSRTGMNTEAFF.

The V and J genes are TRBV4-1 and TRBJ2-1; 10 bases are a match to TRBD2. V lost 0 bases, J lost 9 bases, and 8 bases stayed unmatched. The CDR3 is made up of 16 amino acids. Germline loops: CDR1 MGHRA, CDR2 YSYEKL. CDR3 bases: TGCGCCAGCAGCCAAGAAGCAGCGGGAGGGCTATTTGAGCAGTTCTTC. Protein product: CASSQEAAGGLFEQFF.

V gene TRBV4-1 combines with J gene TRBJ2-3, with a possible D match to TRBD2 (6 bases). Trimming left V 3 bases short and J 0 bases short, with 25 bases between. This CDR3 has 20 amino acids. Germline loops: CDR1 MGHRA, CDR2 YSYEKL. CDR3 sequence reads: CASSHPTAGTFEASTDTQYF. CDR3 coding DNA: TGCGCCAGCAGCCACCCGACGGCAGGGACTTTCGAAGCTAGCACAGATACGCAGTATTTT.

The genes are TRBV28 and TRBJ2-7, with TRBD2 matching 11 bases. This CDR3 contains 16 residues. Looked up from germline, CDR1 is MDHEN and CDR2 is SYDVKM. Unmatched junction bases numbered 3, after V lost 2 bases and J lost 0 bases. The CDR3 spells CASSLGTSGTSYEQYF. The CDR3 DNA sequence: TGTGCCAGCAGTTTAGGGACTAGCGGAACCTCCTACGAGCAGTACTTC.

J is TRBJ2-1 and V is TRBV28; 8 bases line up with TRBD2. The CDR3 loop spans 15 amino acids. V shed 5 bases, J shed 3 bases, and the junction held 6 bases outside the gene matches. Germline V gene sequence: CDR1 MDHEN, CDR2 SYDVKM. CDR3: CASSPGGILYNEQFF. The DNA of the CDR3 is TGTGCCAGCAGTCCGGGGGGGATTCTCTACAATGAGCAGTTCTTC.

This clone appeared once. This chain links TRBV6-6 with TRBJ2-1; a possible D gene is TRBD1 (5 bases). Germline V gives CDR1 MNHNY, CDR2 SVGAGI (reference sequence). Trimming removed 2 bases at V and 7 bases at J, with 12 bases between. The CDR3 spans 14 residues. The DNA for the CDR3 is TGTGCCAGCAGTTACGGCCCAGGGCGGAATGAGCAGTTCTTC. Encoded protein: CASSYGPGRNEQFF.

The V call is TRBV10-3, the J call TRBJ1-2, with 8 nucleotides matching TRBD1. The length of the CDR3 is 16 residues. Trimming at V came to 3 bases and at J to 5 bases, leaving 11 bases not matched to a gene. CDR1 is ENHRY and CDR2 is SYGVKD in the germline V gene. CDR3 bases: TGTGCCATCAGTGATCTGGGACAGGCTTCGAGGTATGGCTACACCTTC. It codes for CAISDLGQASRYGYTF.

The chain combines TRBV7-3 with TRBJ2-7, with 7 bases identical to TRBD1. CDR1 SGHTA and CDR2 FQGTGA come from the germline V gene. The CDR3 is 11 residues long. Trimming removed 5 bases from V and 6 bases from J; junction bases left unmatched: 1. The CDR3 nucleotides read TGTGCCAGCAGCGCAGGGGGCGAGCAGTACTTC. Protein: CASSAGGEQYF.

This rearrangement joins TRBV30 to TRBJ1-2; the D gene is possibly TRBD1 (6 bases). Germline V lookup: CDR1 GTSNPN, CDR2 SVGIG (reference sequence). CDR3 size: 13 residues. V gave up 4 bases and J gave up 4 bases, with 13 bases separating them. The CDR3 nucleotides read TGTGCCTGGAACCCAGGGACACTCTATGGCTACACCTTC. It translates to CAWNPGTLYGYTF.

The chain combines TRBV28 with TRBJ2-7; TRBD1 matches at 7 bases. J was trimmed by 4 bases and V by 6 bases; bases with no gene match: 15. The CDR3 is made up of 16 amino acids. Germline V CDR1 and CDR2: MDHEN, SYDVKM. The CDR3 nucleotides are TGTGCCAGCAGAGACCTTTTCGGACAGGAGGTTTACGAGCAGTACTTC. Amino acid sequence: CASRDLFGQEVYEQYF.

Of note for this clone: One end of the junction varies from germline; a read error may be responsible. The sample contains more than one DNA sequence encoding this CDR3. The chain employs TRBV7-3 and TRBJ2-5; D is perhaps TRBD1 (6 bases). CDR1 is SGHTA and CDR2 is FQGTGA in the germline V gene. The CDR3 loop spans 14 amino acids. This CDR3 reads CASSLDRGEKTQYF. CDR3 DNA sequence: TGTGCCAGCAGCTTGGACAGAGGGGAAAAGACCCAATACTTC.

The rearrangement uses TRBV6-6 and TRBJ2-7; perhaps TRBD2 as D (6 bases). This CDR3 is built from 13 residues. Trimming left V 5 bases short and J 4 bases short, with 12 bases between. Germline values: CDR1 MNHNY, CDR2 SVGAGI (reference sequence). The CDR3 coding sequence is TGTGCCAGCAGTACGGGAGAGCCATACGAGCAGTACTTC. This sequence encodes CASSTGEPYEQYF.

In its sample, this clone was seen a few times. The chain uses TRBV4-1 and TRBJ1-1; a possible D gene is TRBD1 (6 bases). V gave up 1 base and J gave up 7 bases, with 10 bases separating them. CDR1 MGHRA and CDR2 YSYEKL come from the germline V gene. The CDR3 runs to 13 residues. DNA for the CDR3: TGCGCCAGCAGCCAAGTACAGGGAGATGAAGCTTTCTTT. It yields the protein CASSQVQGDEAFF.

The V gene is TRBV4-1, the J gene TRBJ1-1, with D perhaps TRBD1 (5 bases). The CDR3 has 14 amino acids. Germline assignment: CDR1 MGHRA and CDR2 YSYEKL. The V end was cut by 4 bases, the J end by 4 bases, with 13 bases between. The CDR3 region has the DNA TGCGCCAGCAGCCGGATGTCTAGGGGCACTGAAGCTTTCTTT. Residues: CASSRMSRGTEAFF.

This chain connects TRBV4-2 to TRBJ1-5; tentatively, D is TRBD1 (6 bases). The V end was cut by 2 bases, the J end by 4 bases, with 6 bases between. Germline V gene sequence: CDR1 LGHNA, CDR2 YNFKEQ. CDR3 size: 13 residues. The CDR3, as DNA: TGTGCCAGCAGCCAACAGGGGAATCAGCCCCAGCATTTT. It translates to CASSQQGNQPQHF.

The J gene is TRBJ2-3, the V gene TRBV28, with 15 bases that match TRBD2. This CDR3 has 16 amino acids. V gave up 6 bases and J gave up 6 bases; unmatched junction bases: 7. Germline V gives CDR1 MDHEN, CDR2 SYDVKM. CDR3 amino acids: CASRPTGTSGRDTQYF. The CDR3 DNA reads TGTGCCAGCAGGCCAACCGGGACTAGCGGGAGGGATACGCAGTATTTT. The full variable domain, its missing parts supplied by reference TRBV28 and TRBJ2-3, is DVKVTQSSRYLVKRTGEKVFLECVQDMDHENMFWYRQDPGLGLRLIYFSYDVKMKEKGDIPEGYSVSREKKERFSLILESASTNQTSMYLCASRPTGTSGRDTQYFGPGTRLTVL.

CDR3 nucleotide sequence: TGTGCCACCAGCCCTAGGGGGAGTGAGGGCACCGGGGAGCTGTTTTTT. Translated, it gives CATSPRGSEGTGELFF. J is TRBJ2-2 and V is TRBV15, with D perhaps TRBD1 (6 bases). Germline V gene sequence: CDR1 LNHNV, CDR2 YYDKDF (reference sequence). The V and J ends lost 5 bases and 4 bases respectively, with 17 bases between them. This CDR3 comprises 16 residues.

This chain connects TRBV2 to TRBJ1-5; D not resolved. Trimming removed 2 bases from V and 5 bases from J, with 16 bases in between. The CDR3 covers 16 residues. The germline CDR1 and CDR2 sequences are SNHLY and FYNNEI. CDR3 residues: CASSERRVGWDQPQHF. The DNA for the CDR3 is TGTGCCAGCAGTGAACGGAGGGTAGGGTGGGATCAGCCCCAGCATTTT.

This chain joins TRBV30 and TRBJ2-5, with TRBD2 matching over 10 bases. V lost 2 bases, J lost 6 bases, and 9 bases stayed unmatched. The CDR3 extends over 15 amino acids. Germline CDR1 reads GTSNPN; CDR2 reads SVGIG (reference sequence). Here the CDR3 reads CAWSTGAGGIKTQYF. Written as DNA, the CDR3 is TGTGCCTGGAGTACAGGAGCGGGAGGGATCAAGACCCAGTACTTC.

The genes are TRBV15 and TRBJ2-1; D gene unclear. CDR3 length equals 15 residues. The V end was cut by 0 bases, the J end by 5 bases, with 11 bases between. The germline CDR1 and CDR2 sequences are LNHNV and YYDKDF (reference sequence). CDR3 sequence: CATSRDGVPNNEQFF. CDR3 nucleotides: TGTGCCACCAGCAGAGATGGAGTCCCTAACAATGAGCAGTTCTTC.

The chain joins TRBV5-8 to TRBJ1-1; the D gene is possibly TRBD1 (5 bases). Germline CDR1 is SGHTS and CDR2 is YDEGEE. This CDR3 comprises 12 residues. Trimming removed 7 bases from V and 2 bases from J, with 9 bases in between. CDR3: CASVGRNTEAFF. For the CDR3, the DNA is TGTGCCAGCGTGGGGCGTAACACTGAAGCTTTCTTT.